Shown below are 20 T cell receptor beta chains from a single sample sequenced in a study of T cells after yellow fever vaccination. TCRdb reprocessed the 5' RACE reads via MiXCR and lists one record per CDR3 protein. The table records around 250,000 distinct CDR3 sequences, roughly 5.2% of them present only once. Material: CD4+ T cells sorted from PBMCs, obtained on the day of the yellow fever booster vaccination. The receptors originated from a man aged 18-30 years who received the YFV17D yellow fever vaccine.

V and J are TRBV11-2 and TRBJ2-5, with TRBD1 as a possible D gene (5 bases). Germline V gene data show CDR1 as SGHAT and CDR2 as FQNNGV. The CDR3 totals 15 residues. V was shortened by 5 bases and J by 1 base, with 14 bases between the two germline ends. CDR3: CASSEGAPGQETQYF. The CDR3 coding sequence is TGTGCCAGCAGCGAAGGGGCGCCAGGCCAAGAGACCCAGTACTTC. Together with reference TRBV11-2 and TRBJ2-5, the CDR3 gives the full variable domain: EAGVAQSPRYKIIEKRQSVAFWCNPISGHATLYWYQQILGQGPKLLIQFQNNGVVDDSQLPKDRFSAERLKGVDSTLKIQPAKLEDSAVYLCASSEGAPGQETQYFGPGTRLLVL.

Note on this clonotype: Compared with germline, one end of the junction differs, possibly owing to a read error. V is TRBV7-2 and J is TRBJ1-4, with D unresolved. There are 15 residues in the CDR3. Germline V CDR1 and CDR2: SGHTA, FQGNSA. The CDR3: CASSLSFTTNENLFF. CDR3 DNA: TGTGCCAGCAGCTTATCCTTTACAACTAATGAAAATCTGTTTTTT.

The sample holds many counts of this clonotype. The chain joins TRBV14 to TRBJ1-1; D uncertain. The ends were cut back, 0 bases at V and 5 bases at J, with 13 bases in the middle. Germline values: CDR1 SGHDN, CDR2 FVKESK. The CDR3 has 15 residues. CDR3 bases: TGTGCCAGCAGCCAAGAGAGCGGGGTCTGGACTGAAGCTTTCTTT. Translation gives CASSQESGVWTEAFF.

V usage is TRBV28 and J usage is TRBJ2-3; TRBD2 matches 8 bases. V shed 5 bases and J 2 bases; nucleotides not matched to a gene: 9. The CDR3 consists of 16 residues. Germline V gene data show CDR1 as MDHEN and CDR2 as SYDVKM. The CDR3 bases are TGTGCCAGCAGTCCCCTCGAGCGGGGGCACACAGATACGCAGTATTTT. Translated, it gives CASSPLERGHTDTQYF.

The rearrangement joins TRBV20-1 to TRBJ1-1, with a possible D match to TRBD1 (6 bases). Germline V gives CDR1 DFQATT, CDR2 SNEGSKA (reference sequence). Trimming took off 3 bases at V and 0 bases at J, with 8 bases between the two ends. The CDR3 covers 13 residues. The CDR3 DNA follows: TGCAGTGCTAGGGACAGCATGAACACTGAAGCTTTCTTT. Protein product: CSARDSMNTEAFF.

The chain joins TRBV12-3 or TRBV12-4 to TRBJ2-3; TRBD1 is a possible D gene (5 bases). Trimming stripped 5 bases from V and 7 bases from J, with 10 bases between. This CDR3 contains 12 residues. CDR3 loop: CASSQGAYTQYF. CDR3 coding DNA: TGTGCCAGCAGTCAGGGCGCATATACGCAGTATTTT.

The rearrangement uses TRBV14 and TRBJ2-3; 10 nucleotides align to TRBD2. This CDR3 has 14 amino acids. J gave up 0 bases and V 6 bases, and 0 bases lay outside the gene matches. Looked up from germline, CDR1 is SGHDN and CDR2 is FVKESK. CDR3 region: CASRLAGSTDTQYF. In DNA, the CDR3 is TGTGCCAGCAGACTAGCGGGGAGCACAGATACGCAGTATTTT.

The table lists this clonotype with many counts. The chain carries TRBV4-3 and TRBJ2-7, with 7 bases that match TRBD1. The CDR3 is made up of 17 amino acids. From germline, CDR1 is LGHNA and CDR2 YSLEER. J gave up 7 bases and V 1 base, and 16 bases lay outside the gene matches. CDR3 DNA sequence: TGCGCCAGCAGCCAAGCCCTACCCGGCCAGGGGGAATGGGAGCAGTACTTC. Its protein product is CASSQALPGQGEWEQYF.

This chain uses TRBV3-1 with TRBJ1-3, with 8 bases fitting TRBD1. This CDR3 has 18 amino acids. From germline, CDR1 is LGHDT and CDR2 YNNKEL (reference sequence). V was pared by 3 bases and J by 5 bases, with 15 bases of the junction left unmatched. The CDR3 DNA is TGTGCCAGCAGCCATTATATTACCAGACAGGGGCGCAGAAACACCATATATTTT. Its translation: CASSHYITRQGRRNTIYF.

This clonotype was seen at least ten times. CDR3 sequence (DNA): TGCAGTGCGCCGAGGGGGCAGGTGTATGAGCAGTTCTTC. This codes for CSAPRGQVYEQFF. The genes are TRBV20-1 and TRBJ2-1, with 7 bases that match TRBD1. Per the germline V gene, CDR1 is DFQATT and CDR2 is SNEGSKA (reference sequence). The junction had 10 bases not matched to a gene; V was cut back by 6 bases and J by 8 bases. The CDR3 loop spans 13 amino acids.

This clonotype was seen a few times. CDR3 DNA: TGTGCCAGCAGTCGGACAGGGGCTAATGAAAAACTGTTTTTT. Residues: CASSRTGANEKLFF. V gene TRBV6-5 combines with J gene TRBJ1-4, with TRBD1 identical over 9 bases. V was pared by 5 bases and J by 3 bases, with 1 base of the junction left unmatched. This CDR3 has 14 amino acids. Germline values: CDR1 MNHEY, CDR2 SVGAGI.

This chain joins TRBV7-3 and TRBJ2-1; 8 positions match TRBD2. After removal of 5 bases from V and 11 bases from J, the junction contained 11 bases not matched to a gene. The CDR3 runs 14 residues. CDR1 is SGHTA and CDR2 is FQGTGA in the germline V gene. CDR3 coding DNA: TGTGCCAGCAGCCCATATGGGACTAGAAGCCAGCAGTTCTTC. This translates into CASSPYGTRSQQFF.

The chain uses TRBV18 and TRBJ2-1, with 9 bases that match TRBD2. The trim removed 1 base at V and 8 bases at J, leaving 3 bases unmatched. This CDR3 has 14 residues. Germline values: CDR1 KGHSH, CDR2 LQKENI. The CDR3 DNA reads TGTGCCAGCTCACCACAGGTAGCGGGGGATGAGCAGTTCTTC. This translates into CASSPQVAGDEQFF.

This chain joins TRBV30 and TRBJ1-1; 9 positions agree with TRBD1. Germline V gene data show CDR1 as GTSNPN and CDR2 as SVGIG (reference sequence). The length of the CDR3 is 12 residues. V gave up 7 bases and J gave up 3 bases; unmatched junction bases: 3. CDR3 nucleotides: TGTGCCTTGGACAGGGGTTACACTGAAGCTTTCTTT. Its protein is CALDRGYTEAFF. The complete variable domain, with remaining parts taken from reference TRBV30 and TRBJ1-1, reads SQTIHQWPATLVQPVGSPLSLECTVEGTSNPNLYWYRQAAGRGLQLLFYSVGIGQISSEVPQNLSASRPQDRQFILSSKKLLLSDSGFYLCALDRGYTEAFFGQGTRLTVV.

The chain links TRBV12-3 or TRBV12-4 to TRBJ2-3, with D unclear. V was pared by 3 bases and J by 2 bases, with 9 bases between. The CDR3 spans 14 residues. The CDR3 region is CASSLYGATDTQYF. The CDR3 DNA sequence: TGTGCCAGCAGTTTGTACGGAGCCACAGATACGCAGTATTTT.

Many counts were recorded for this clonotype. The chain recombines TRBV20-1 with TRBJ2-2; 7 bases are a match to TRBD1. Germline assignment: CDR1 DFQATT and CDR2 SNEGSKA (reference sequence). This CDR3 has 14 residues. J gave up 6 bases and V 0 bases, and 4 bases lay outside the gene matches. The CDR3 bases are TGCAGTGCTAGAGATCCAGGGGGTCCCGGGGAGCTGTTTTTT. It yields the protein CSARDPGGPGELFF.

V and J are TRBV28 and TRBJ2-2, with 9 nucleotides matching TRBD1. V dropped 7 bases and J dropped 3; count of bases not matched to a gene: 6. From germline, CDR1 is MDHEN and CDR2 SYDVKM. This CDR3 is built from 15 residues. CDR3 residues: CASNTGGVDTGELFF. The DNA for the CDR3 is TGTGCCAGCAACACAGGGGGCGTCGACACCGGGGAGCTGTTTTTT.

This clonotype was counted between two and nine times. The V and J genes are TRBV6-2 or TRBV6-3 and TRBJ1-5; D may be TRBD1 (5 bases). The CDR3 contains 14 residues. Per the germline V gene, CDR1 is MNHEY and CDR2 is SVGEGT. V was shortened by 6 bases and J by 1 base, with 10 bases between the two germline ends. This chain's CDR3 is CASRADRSNQPQHF. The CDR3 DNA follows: TGTGCCAGCAGAGCAGACAGAAGCAATCAGCCCCAGCATTTT.

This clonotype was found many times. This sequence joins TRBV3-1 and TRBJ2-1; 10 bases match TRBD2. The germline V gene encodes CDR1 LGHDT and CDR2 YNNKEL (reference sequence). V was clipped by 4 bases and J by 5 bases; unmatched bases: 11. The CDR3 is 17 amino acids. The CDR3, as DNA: TGTGCCAGCAGCCCCCCTTCGGGAGCGGGGGGGGACAATGAGCAGTTCTTC. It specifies CASSPPSGAGGDNEQFF.

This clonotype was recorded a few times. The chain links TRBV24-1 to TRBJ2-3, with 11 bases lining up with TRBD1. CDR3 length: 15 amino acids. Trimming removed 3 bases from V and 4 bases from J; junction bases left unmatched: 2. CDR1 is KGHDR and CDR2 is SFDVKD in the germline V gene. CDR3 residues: CATSDLGQGADTQYF. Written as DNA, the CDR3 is TGTGCCACCAGTGATCTGGGACAGGGGGCAGATACGCAGTATTTT.